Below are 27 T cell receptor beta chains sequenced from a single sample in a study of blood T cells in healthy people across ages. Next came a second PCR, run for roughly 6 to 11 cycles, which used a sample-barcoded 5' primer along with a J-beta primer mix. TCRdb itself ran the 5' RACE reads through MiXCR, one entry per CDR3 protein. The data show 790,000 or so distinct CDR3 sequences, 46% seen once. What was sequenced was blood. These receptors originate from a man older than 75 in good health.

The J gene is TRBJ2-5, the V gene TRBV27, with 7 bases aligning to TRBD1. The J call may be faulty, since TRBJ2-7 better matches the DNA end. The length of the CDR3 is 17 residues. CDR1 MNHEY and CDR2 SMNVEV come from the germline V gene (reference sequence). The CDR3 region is CASSLFPSPRTGYEQYF. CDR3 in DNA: TGTGCCAGCAGTTTATTCCCCTCCCCTCGGACAGGCTACGAGCAGTACTTC.

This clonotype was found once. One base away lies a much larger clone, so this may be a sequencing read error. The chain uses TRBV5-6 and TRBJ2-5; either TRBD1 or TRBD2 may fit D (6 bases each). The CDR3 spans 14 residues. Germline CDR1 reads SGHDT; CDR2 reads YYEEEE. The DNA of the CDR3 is TGTGCCAGCAGTCGACTGGGGGGCCAAGGGACCCAGTACTTC. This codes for CASSRLGGQGTQYF.

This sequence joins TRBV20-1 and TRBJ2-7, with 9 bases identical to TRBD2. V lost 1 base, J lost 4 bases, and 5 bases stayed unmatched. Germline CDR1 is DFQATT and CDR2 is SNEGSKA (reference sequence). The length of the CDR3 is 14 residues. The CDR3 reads CSARGRAGGYEQYF. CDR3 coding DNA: TGCAGTGCTAGAGGCCGAGCGGGGGGTTACGAGCAGTACTTC.

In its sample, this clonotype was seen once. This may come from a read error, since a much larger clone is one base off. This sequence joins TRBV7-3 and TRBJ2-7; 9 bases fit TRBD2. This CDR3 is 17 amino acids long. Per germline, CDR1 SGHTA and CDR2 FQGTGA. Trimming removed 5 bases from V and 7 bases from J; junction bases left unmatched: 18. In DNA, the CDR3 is TGTGCCAGCAGCCCCGCGCCGCCTGCGGGAGGGCTGAATGAGCAGTACTTC. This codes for CASSPAPPAGGLNEQYF. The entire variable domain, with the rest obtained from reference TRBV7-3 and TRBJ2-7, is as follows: GAGVSQTPSNKVTEKGKYVELRCDPISGHTALYWYRQSLGQGPEFLIYFQGTGAADDSGLPNDRFFAVRPEGSVSTLKIQRTERGDSAVYLCASSPAPPAGGLNEQYFGPGTRLTVT.

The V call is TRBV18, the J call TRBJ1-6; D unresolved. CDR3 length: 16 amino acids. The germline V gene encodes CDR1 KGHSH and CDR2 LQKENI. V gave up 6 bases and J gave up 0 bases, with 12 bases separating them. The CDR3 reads CASSRQESSYNSPLHF. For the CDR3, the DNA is TGTGCCAGCTCGCGGCAGGAGAGCTCCTATAATTCACCCCTCCACTTT.

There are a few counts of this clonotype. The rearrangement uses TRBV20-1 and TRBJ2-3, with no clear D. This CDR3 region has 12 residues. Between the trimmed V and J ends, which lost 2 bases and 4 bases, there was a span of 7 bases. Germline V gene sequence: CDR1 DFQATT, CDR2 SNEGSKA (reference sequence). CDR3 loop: CSARILPDTQYF. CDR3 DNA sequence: TGCAGTGCTAGAATCTTACCAGATACGCAGTATTTT.

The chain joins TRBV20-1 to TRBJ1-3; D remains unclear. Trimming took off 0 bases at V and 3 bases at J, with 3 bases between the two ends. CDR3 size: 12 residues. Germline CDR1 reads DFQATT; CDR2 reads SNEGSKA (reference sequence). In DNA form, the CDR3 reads TGCAGTGCTAGAGATTTTGGAAACACCATATATTTT. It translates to CSARDFGNTIYF.

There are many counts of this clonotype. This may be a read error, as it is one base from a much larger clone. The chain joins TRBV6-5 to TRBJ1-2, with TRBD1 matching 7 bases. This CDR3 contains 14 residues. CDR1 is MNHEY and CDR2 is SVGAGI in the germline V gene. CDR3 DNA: TGTGCCAGCAGTGACTCGTGGGACAGATATGGCTACACCTTC. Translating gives CASSDSWDRYGYTF.

The CDR3 nucleotides are TGCGCCAGCAGTGGGGACAGGGGTGCTGAAGCTTTCTTT. Translated, it gives CASSGDRGAEAFF. The chain employs TRBV10-2 and TRBJ1-1; TRBD1 aligns across 10 bases. The CDR3 spans 13 residues. After removal of 4 bases from V and 6 bases from J, the junction contained 2 bases not matched to a gene. From germline, CDR1 is WSHSY and CDR2 SAAADI.

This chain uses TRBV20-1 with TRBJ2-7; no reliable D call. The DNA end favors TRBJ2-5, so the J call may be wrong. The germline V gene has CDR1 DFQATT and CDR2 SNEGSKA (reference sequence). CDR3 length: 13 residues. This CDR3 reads CSARSIQRETQYF. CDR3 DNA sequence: TGCAGTGCTAGGTCTATCCAGAGGGAGACCCAGTACTTC.

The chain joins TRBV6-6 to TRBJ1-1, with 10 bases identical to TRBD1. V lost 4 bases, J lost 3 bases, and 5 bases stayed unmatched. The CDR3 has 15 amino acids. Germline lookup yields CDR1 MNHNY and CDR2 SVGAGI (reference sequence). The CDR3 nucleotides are TGTGCCAGCAGTTCACGACAGGGGGCATACACTGAAGCTTTCTTT. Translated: CASSSRQGAYTEAFF.

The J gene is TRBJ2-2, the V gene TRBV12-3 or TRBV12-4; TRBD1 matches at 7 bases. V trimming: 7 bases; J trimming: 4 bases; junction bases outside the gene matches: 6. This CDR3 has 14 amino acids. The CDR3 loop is CASTPTGITGELFF. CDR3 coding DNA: TGTGCCAGCACGCCGACAGGGATCACCGGGGAGCTGTTTTTT.

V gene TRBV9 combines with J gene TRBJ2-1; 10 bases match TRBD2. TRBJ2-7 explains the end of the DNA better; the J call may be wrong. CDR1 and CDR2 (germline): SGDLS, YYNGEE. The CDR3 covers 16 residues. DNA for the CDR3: TGTGCCAGCAGCCGAACTAGCGGGGACACCTACAATGAGCAGTACTTC. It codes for CASSRTSGDTYNEQYF.

Here the CDR3 reads CASSVQGTGELFF. As DNA, the CDR3 is TGTGCCAGCAGCGTACAGGGCACCGGGGAGCTGTTTTTT. The V and J genes are TRBV5-6 and TRBJ2-2, with D possibly matching TRBD1 (6 bases). This CDR3 is 13 amino acids long. CDR1 is SGHDT and CDR2 is YYEEEE in the germline V gene. Trimming removed 4 bases at V and 4 bases at J, with 8 bases between.

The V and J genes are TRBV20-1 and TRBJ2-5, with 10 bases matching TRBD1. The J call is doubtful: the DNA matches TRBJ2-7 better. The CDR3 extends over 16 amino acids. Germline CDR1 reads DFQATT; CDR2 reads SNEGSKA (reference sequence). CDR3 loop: CSARGEWTGGHYEQYF. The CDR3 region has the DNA TGCAGTGCTAGAGGGGAGTGGACAGGGGGACACTACGAGCAGTACTTC.

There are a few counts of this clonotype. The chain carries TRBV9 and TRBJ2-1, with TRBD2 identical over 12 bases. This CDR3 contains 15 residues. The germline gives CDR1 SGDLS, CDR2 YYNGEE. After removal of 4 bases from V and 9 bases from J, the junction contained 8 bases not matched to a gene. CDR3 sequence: CASSIGTSGYREQFF. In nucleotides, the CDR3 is TGTGCCAGCAGCATCGGGACTAGCGGGTATCGTGAGCAGTTCTTC.

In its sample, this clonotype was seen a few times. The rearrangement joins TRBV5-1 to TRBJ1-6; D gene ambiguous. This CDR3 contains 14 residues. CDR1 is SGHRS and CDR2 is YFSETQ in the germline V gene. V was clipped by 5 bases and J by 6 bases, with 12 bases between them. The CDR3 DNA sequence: TGCGCCAGCAGGGAGGAAGGGAGTAATTCACCCCTCCACTTT. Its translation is CASREEGSNSPLHF. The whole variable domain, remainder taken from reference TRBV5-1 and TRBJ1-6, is KAGVTQTPRYLIKTRGQQVTLSCSPISGHRSVSWYQQTPGQGLQFLFEYFSETQRNKGNFPGRFSGRQFSNSRSEMNVSTLELGDSALYLCASREEGSNSPLHFGNGTRLTVT.

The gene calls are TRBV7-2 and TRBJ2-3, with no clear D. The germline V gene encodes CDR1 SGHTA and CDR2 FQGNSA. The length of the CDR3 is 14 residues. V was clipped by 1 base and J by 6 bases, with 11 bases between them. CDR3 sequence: CASSLGLPEDTQYF. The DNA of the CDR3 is TGTGCCAGCAGCTTAGGGCTCCCGGAGGATACGCAGTATTTT.

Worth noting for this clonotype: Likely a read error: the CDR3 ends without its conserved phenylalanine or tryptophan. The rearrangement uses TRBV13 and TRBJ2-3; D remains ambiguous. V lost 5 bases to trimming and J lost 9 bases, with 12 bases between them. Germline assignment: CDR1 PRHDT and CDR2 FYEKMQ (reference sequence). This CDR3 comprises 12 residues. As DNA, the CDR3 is TGTGCCAGCAGCCCCACCGGGCAGACGCAGTATTCT. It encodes CASSPTGQTQYS.

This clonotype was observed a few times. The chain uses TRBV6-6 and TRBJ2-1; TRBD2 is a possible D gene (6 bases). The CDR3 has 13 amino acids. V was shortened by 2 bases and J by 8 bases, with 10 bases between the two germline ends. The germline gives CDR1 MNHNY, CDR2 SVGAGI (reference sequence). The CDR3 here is CASSYPPGDEQFF. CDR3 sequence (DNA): TGTGCCAGCAGTTACCCTCCGGGAGATGAGCAGTTCTTC.

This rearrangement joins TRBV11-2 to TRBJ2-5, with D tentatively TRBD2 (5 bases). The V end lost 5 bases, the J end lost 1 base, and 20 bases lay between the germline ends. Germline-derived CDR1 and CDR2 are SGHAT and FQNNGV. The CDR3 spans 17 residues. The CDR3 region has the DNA TGTGCCAGCAGCCCTTCTCGTCGAGGCAGCGGCCAAGAGACCCAGTACTTC. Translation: CASSPSRRGSGQETQYF.

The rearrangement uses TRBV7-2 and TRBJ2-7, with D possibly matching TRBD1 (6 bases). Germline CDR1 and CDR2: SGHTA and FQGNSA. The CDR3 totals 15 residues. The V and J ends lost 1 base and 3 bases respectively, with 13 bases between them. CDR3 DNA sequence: TGTGCCAGCAGCTTAGATCCGGGACACAGCTACGAGCAGTACTTC. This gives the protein CASSLDPGHSYEQYF.

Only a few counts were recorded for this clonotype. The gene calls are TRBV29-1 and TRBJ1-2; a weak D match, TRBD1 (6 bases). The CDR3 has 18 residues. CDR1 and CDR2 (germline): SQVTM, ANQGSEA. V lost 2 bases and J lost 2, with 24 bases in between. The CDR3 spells CSVEFRGGDTGRNYGYTF. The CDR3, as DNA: TGCAGCGTTGAATTCAGGGGAGGGGACACCGGTAGGAACTATGGCTACACCTTC.

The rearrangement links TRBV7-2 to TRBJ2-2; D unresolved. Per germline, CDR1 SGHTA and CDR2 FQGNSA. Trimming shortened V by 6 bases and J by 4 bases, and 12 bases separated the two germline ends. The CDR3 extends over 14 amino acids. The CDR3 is CASRRTTTTGELFF. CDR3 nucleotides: TGTGCCAGCAGGAGGACGACCACCACCGGGGAGCTGTTTTTT.

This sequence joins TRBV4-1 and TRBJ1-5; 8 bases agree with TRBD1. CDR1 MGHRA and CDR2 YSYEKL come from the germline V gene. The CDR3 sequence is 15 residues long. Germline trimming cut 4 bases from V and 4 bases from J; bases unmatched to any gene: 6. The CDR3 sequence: CASSLGDRTNQPQHF. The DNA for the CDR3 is TGCGCCAGCAGCCTCGGGGACAGGACGAATCAGCCCCAGCATTTT.

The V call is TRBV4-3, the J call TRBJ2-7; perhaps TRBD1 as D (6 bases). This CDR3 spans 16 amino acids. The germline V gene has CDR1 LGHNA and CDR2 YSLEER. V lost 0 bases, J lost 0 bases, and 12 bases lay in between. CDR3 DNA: TGCGCCAGCAGCCAAGATAACAACAGGGACTCCTACGAGCAGTACTTC. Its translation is CASSQDNNRDSYEQYF.

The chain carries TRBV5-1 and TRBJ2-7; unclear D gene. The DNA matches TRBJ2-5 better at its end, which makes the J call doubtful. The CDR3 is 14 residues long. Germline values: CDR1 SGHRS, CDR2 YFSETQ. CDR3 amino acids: CASSVPPSGETQYF. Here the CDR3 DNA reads TGCGCCAGCAGCGTGCCCCCGTCCGGGGAGACCCAGTACTTC.